The 15 T cell receptor beta chains below come from one sample, sequenced in a study of regulatory T cells in long-lasting Graves disease. The time point here: persistent/refractory GD, antithyroid drugs over 5 years with positive TRAb. Generation of the TCR library employed RNA extracted from PBMCs. Investigators prepared the TCR beta libraries by applying iRepertoire HTBI primers and Arm-PCR of CDR3 regions. MiXCR, applied by TCRdb to the multiplex PCR reads, yields one record per CDR3 protein. The table lists about 460,000 distinct CDR3 sequences, around a fifth of them singletons. Sequences were derived from peripheral blood mononuclear cells (PBMCs), sampled when the disease was refractory, from a patient treated with antithyroid drugs. These receptors were obtained from a female donor with Graves disease.

In its sample, this clonotype was seen many times. An end of the junction differs from the germline gene, which may be a read error. V is TRBV2 and J is TRBJ1-5; perhaps TRBD1 as D (6 bases). The CDR3 covers 14 residues. Germline lookup yields CDR1 SNHLY and CDR2 FYNNEI. DNA for the CDR3: TGTGCCAGCAGGGAAGGGGGAACCAATCAGCCCCAGCATTTT. Amino acids: CASREGGTNQPQHF.

As concerns this clonotype: One base away lies a much larger clone, so this may be a sequencing read error. The chain joins TRBV20-1 to TRBJ2-5, with TRBD2 identical over 7 bases. V dropped 5 bases and J dropped 7; count of bases not matched to a gene: 13. The CDR3 runs 14 residues. Germline assignment: CDR1 DFQATT and CDR2 SNEGSKA (reference sequence). The CDR3 coding sequence is TGCAGTGCTTCACGCCCCGACTGGGGGGGGACCCAGTACTTC. As protein: CSASRPDWGGTQYF.

This clonotype has ten or more counts. The rearrangement joins TRBV7-3 to TRBJ1-2; 7 bases are shared with TRBD1. J gave up 4 bases and V 2 bases, and 4 bases lay outside the gene matches. This CDR3 is built from 14 residues. Germline lookup yields CDR1 SGHTA and CDR2 FQGTGA. The CDR3 reads CASSLAGTAYGYTF. CDR3 sequence (DNA): TGTGCCAGCAGCTTAGCAGGGACAGCCTATGGCTACACCTTC.

This clonotype has ten or more counts. The CDR3 bases are TGTGCCAGCAGTTTGGTAGGGTATAATTCACCCCTCCACTTT. This sequence encodes CASSLVGYNSPLHF. This rearrangement joins TRBV28 to TRBJ1-6; unclear D gene. The germline V gene has CDR1 MDHEN and CDR2 SYDVKM. The CDR3 is 14 amino acids. Trimming removed 3 bases at V and 4 bases at J, with 7 bases between.

For this clonotype: A much more abundant neighbour one base away suggests this may be a read error. V and J are TRBV20-1 and TRBJ2-5; 7 nucleotides line up with TRBD2. Germline CDR1 is DFQATT and CDR2 is SNEGSKA (reference sequence). CDR3 length: 19 amino acids. V was clipped by 0 bases and J by 5 bases; unmatched bases: 21. CDR3 nucleotides: TGCAGTGCTAGAGAGTTTTCAAGGACTGGCGGGAGATGGGGTGAGACCCAGTACTTC. As protein: CSAREFSRTGGRWGETQYF.

This clonotype has only a few counts. The chain joins TRBV7-2 to TRBJ2-3; D may be TRBD2 (6 bases). The CDR3 has 13 amino acids. The germline gives CDR1 SGHTA, CDR2 FQGNSA. V was shortened by 7 bases and J by 6 bases, with 14 bases between the two germline ends. CDR3 bases: TGTGCCAGCACCCGGCTAGCGCTGGATACGCAGTATTTT. This gives the protein CASTRLALDTQYF. The whole variable domain, filled in from reference TRBV7-2 and TRBJ2-3, reads GAGVSQSPSNKVTEKGKDVELRCDPISGHTALYWYRQSLGQGLEFLIYFQGNSAPDKSGLPSDRFSAERTGGSVSTLTIQRTQQEDSAVYLCASTRLALDTQYFGPGTRLTVL.

Points on this clonotype: A read error is possible here, since a much larger clone lies one base away. The chain is built from TRBV7-2 and TRBJ2-5; tentative D call: TRBD1 (6 bases). Per germline, CDR1 SGHTA and CDR2 FQGNSA. The CDR3 contains 14 residues. CDR3 in amino acids: CASSLQGRGEAQYF. CDR3 nucleotide sequence: TGTGCCAGCAGCTTACAGGGGCGCGGAGAGGCCCAGTACTTC. Full variable domain (rest looked up from reference TRBV7-2 and TRBJ2-5): GAGVSQSPSNKVTEKGKDVELRCDPISGHTALYWYRQSLGQGLEFLIYFQGNSAPDKSGLPSDRFSAERTGGSVSTLTIQRTQQEDSAVYLCASSLQGRGEAQYFGPGTRLLVL.

This clonotype was seen repeatedly, ten times or more. The CDR3 protein is CASSSNLGSQYF. DNA of the CDR3: TGTGCCAGCAGCTCGAACCTGGGGTCCCAGTACTTC. This chain connects TRBV11-3 to TRBJ2-4, with D unclear. Germline-derived CDR1 and CDR2 are SGHNT and YENEEA. With 4 bases removed from V and 13 bases from J, the gap between germline ends came to 14 bases. This CDR3 spans 12 amino acids.

This clonotype was seen only a few times. The chain recombines TRBV30 with TRBJ1-1, with D uncertain. The V and J ends lost 2 bases and 8 bases respectively, with 12 bases between them. The CDR3 is 12 amino acids. Looked up from germline, CDR1 is GTSNPN and CDR2 is SVGIG (reference sequence). Here the CDR3 DNA reads TGTGCCTGGAGTAAACAGCCTAGGGAAGCTTTCTTT. Translating it yields CAWSKQPREAFF.

This clonotype was observed at least ten times. The chain carries TRBV19 and TRBJ1-2; unclear D gene. The CDR3 length is 12 residues. Looked up from germline, CDR1 is LNHDA and CDR2 is SQIVND (reference sequence). V gave up 5 bases and J gave up 4 bases, with 8 bases separating them. The CDR3 protein is CASSFYSYGYTF. The DNA of the CDR3 is TGTGCCAGTAGTTTTTACAGCTATGGCTACACCTTC.

V and J are TRBV7-2 and TRBJ2-1, with a possible D match to TRBD2 (5 bases). Trimming pared 5 bases from V and 10 bases from J, leaving 9 bases between. Germline V gene lookup returns CDR1 SGHTA and CDR2 FQGNSA. This CDR3 has 11 residues. CDR3 in DNA: TGTGCCAGCAGCCTCCCGGGGGAGCAGTTCTTC. This codes for CASSLPGEQFF.

A word on this clonotype: A much larger clone sits a single nucleotide away, making a read error possible. V is TRBV12-3 or TRBV12-4 and J is TRBJ2-2, with TRBD1 as a possible D gene (6 bases). This CDR3 region has 16 residues. Trimming left V 5 bases short and J 6 bases short, with 19 bases between. CDR3 nucleotide sequence: TGTGCCAGCAGTCTTAAACAGGGATGTTTCCCCGGGGAGCTGTTTTTT. Amino acids: CASSLKQGCFPGELFF.

This clonotype was found many times. Here the CDR3 DNA reads TGCAGTGCTATGGGCGGGAGGTTACAAGAGACCCAGTACTTC. It specifies CSAMGGRLQETQYF. The chain carries TRBV20-1 and TRBJ2-5, with 8 bases aligning to TRBD2. Looked up from germline, CDR1 is DFQATT and CDR2 is SNEGSKA (reference sequence). The ends lost 4 bases at V and 2 bases at J; junction bases unmatched: 6. The CDR3 runs 14 residues.

This clonotype has a count of ten or more. CDR3 sequence: CASTHGRGTGSQPQHF. CDR3 nucleotides: TGTGCCAGCACCCACGGGAGGGGAACAGGGAGTCAGCCCCAGCATTTT. The chain carries TRBV28 and TRBJ1-5, with a weak D call TRBD1 (6 bases). Germline V CDR1 and CDR2: MDHEN, SYDVKM. The CDR3 totals 16 residues. V gave up 7 bases and J gave up 6 bases, with 22 bases separating them.

The sample holds many counts of this clonotype. The chain couples TRBV28 to TRBJ2-7; D perhaps matches TRBD2 (5 bases). CDR1 is MDHEN, CDR2 SYDVKM, per germline. This CDR3 is built from 17 residues. Trimming left V 3 bases short and J 3 bases short, with 21 bases between. The CDR3 region has the DNA TGTGCCAGCAGTTTGGGCCCTTGGCGGGTGGGCCACTACGAGCAGTACTTC. This sequence encodes CASSLGPWRVGHYEQYF.